This T cell receptor beta chain is drawn from a study of blood T cell repertoires in COVID-19 (TCRdb year 2020). General notes on the study: The collaborator samples originated in the United States, Italy and Spain and spanned the acute and convalescent phases of COVID-19. The repertoires were released in a freely available public database meant as a resource for research on the immune response to SARS-CoV-2. The samples were drawn from the first 160 participants of the ongoing ImmuneRACE study and from 950 to 1,500 subjects provided by 6 global collaborators. Subjects who had been exposed to COVID-19, were actively infected with it, or had recovered from it provided the deeply sampled blood TCRbeta repertoires that made up the dataset. The material from the prospective study consisted of cDNA or gDNA derived from T cells, B-cell-depleted T cells, or PBMCs. HLA class I and class II types, where available, came from metadata supplied by the sample provider rather than from assay-based typing. Nearly every sample came with metadata listing a de-identified subject ID, COVID-19 status, age in years and sex.

Collaborating institutions collected whole blood in K2EDTA tubes following their own protocols. For TCRbeta analysis, collaborators shipped samples in one of three forms: frozen whole blood, isolated PBMCs, or DNA extracted from either of those sample types. Overall results and qualifications from the work: Clinical and demographic metadata were provided uncurated, with the amount varying by source and participant.

Comments on this clone: Its antigen specificity is not known. Qualities for individual bases were not recorded, and no much larger clone is one base off.

The immunoSEQ Assay, a bias-controlled multiplex PCR, was used to amplify TCRbeta CDR3 regions from genomic DNA. As for how the authors treated the data: Nucleated cell counts per sample were estimated from amplification of reference gene primers within the assay. Sequence reads were collapsed and filtered to measure the absolute abundance of every unique TCRbeta CDR3 rearrangement. For each sample, productive Simpson clonality was calculated as the square root of Simpson's diversity index over productive rearrangements. As stored in TCRdb, this immuneACCESS dataset retains in-frame rearrangements with V and J assigned. A fraction of the clones does not appear; measured against another copy, unresolved V genes explain less than half of the discrepancy, and the remainder lacks a known reason. V, J and clone size are those of that table, while D and trimming were read from the DNA. In all, the sample holds over 85,000 clones, and roughly four fifths of those were seen once. Approximately 16% of the sample is taken by the ten largest.

Taken from the germline V gene, the CDR1 and CDR2 loops are SGDLS and YYNGEE. V is pruned by 0 bases and J by 4 bases, leaving 5 bases of the junction without a gene match. Including cysteine and phenylalanine, the CDR3 has 16 amino acids. Only the CDR3 part of the read is kept: 48 bases, read in frame from the first base. The chain joins TRBV9 to TRBJ2-2, and TRBD2 matches 8 of the central bases. What was sequenced was peripheral blood. The receptor's source is a woman in her sixties or seventies with acute or convalescent COVID-19. This receptor has the CDR3 CASSVAGGPGTGELFF. Here is the DNA: TGTGCCAGCAGCGTAGCGGGGGGGCCGGGCACCGGGGAGCTGTTTTTT.